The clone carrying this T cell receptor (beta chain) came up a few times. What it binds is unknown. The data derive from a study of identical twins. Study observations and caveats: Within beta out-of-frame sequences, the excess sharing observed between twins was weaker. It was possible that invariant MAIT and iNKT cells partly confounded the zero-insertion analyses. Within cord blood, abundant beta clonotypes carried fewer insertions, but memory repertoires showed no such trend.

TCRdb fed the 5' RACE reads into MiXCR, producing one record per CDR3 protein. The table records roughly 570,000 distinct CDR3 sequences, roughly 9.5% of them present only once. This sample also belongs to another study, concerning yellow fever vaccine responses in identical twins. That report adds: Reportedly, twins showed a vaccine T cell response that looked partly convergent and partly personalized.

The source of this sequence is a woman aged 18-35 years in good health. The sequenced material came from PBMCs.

The CDR3 coding sequence is TGTGCCAGCAGTCCACGATCGGGGGCCCAGTACTTC. This encodes CASSPRSGAQYF. The chain links TRBV12-3 or TRBV12-4 to TRBJ2-5, with D possibly matching TRBD2 (6 bases). Between the trimmed V and J ends, which lost 5 bases and 9 bases, there was a span of 13 bases. The CDR3 contains 12 residues.